The 28 T cell receptor beta chains presented below share a single source sample, sequenced in a study of CD4 T cells in relation to SARS-CoV-2 and coronaviruses. The unexposed donors gave CD4+ T cells in 2011-2018, prior to COVID-19. The cells were cultured for under twelve days before CD4+ T cells were isolated. Their antigen targets remain unknown. Data came from immunoSEQ multiplex PCR; TCRdb stores just in-frame clones and leaves some out. The table shows over 25,000 clones, with over 75% occurring only once. The sample taken for sequencing was CD4+ T cells from PBMCs, cultured in vitro. Receptors originate from a human donor in good health.

This clone was seen a single time. The chain has TRBV28 and TRBJ2-2; 15 bases align to TRBD2. V lost 5 bases, J lost 4 bases, and 11 bases stayed unmatched. Germline V gene lookup returns CDR1 MDHEN and CDR2 SYDVKM. The CDR3 is 19 amino acids. The CDR3 sequence: CASSPARTSGRAATGELFF. In DNA form, the CDR3 reads TGTGCCAGCAGTCCAGCCAGGACTAGCGGGAGGGCCGCCACCGGGGAGCTGTTTTTT.

The sample holds a few counts of this clone. The genes are TRBV12-3 or TRBV12-4 and TRBJ1-3; tentative D call: TRBD1 (5 bases). The CDR3 sequence is 13 residues long. V was trimmed by 6 bases and J by 1 base, leaving 7 bases between them. The CDR3 nucleotides read TGTGCCAGCAGGGGGGTGTCTGGAAACACCATATATTTT. Encoded protein: CASRGVSGNTIYF.

The chain employs TRBV7-3 and TRBJ2-7; 9 bases are shared with TRBD2. The CDR3 runs to 15 residues. In germline, CDR1 is SGHTA, CDR2 FQGTGA. Losses at the gene ends were 2 bases for V and 1 base for J; bases not matched to a gene: 3. CDR3 sequence (DNA): TGTGCCAGCAGCTTAGCGGGAGGGCCGTCCTACGAGCAGTACTTC. Amino acid sequence: CASSLAGGPSYEQYF.

The V gene is TRBV7-2, the J gene TRBJ2-2; tentatively, D is TRBD1 or TRBD2 (5 bases each). The CDR3 runs 16 residues. Trimming took off 6 bases at V and 4 bases at J, with 18 bases between the two ends. Germline CDR1 and CDR2: SGHTA and FQGNSA. The CDR3 region has the DNA TGTGCCAGCAGACCACCAGGGCTAGCCCTCACCGGGGAGCTGTTTTTT. This codes for CASRPPGLALTGELFF.

This clone has only one observation. The V call is TRBV5-1, the J call TRBJ1-1, with D hard to call. Trimming took 4 bases from V and 4 from J, leaving 20 bases between them. In germline, CDR1 is SGHRS, CDR2 YFSETQ. There are 16 residues in the CDR3. The CDR3 here is CASSPDGWAWSTEAFF. CDR3 bases: TGCGCCAGCAGCCCGGATGGCTGGGCATGGAGCACTGAAGCTTTCTTT.

In this sample, this clone turned up a few times. The chain carries TRBV7-9 and TRBJ1-4, with a tentative D call TRBD1 (5 bases). The CDR3 runs 15 residues. Germline loops: CDR1 SEHNR, CDR2 FQNEAQ (reference sequence). V was shortened by 5 bases and J by 3 bases, with 13 bases between the two germline ends. The CDR3, as DNA: TGTGCCAGCAGCCGGAGTGGGGGGGCTAATGAAAAACTGTTTTTT. Translating it yields CASSRSGGANEKLFF.

This clone has just a few counts. The chain combines TRBV4-3 with TRBJ1-2; tentative D call: TRBD1 (5 bases). The length of the CDR3 is 13 residues. Per the germline V gene, CDR1 is LGHNA and CDR2 is YSLEER. Between the trimmed V and J ends, which lost 1 base and 8 bases, there was a span of 11 bases. Here the CDR3 reads CASSQGKGLGYTF. Here the CDR3 DNA reads TGCGCCAGCAGCCAAGGAAAGGGGTTGGGCTACACCTTC.

This rearrangement joins TRBV6-5 to TRBJ2-7, with TRBD2 matching over 8 bases. Germline V gene lookup returns CDR1 MNHEY and CDR2 SVGAGI. This CDR3 has 15 residues. The junction had 12 bases not matched to a gene; V was cut back by 7 bases and J by 4 bases. CDR3 amino acids: CASTPPGREVYEQYF. Written as DNA, the CDR3 is TGTGCCAGCACCCCACCCGGGAGGGAGGTTTACGAGCAGTACTTC.

This chain uses TRBV6-1 with TRBJ1-3; TRBD1 might be the D (5 bases). Trimming left V 2 bases short and J 4 bases short, with 15 bases between. CDR1 and CDR2 from the germline V gene are MNHNS and SASEGT. The CDR3 covers 16 residues. CDR3 in DNA: TGTGCCAGCAGTGAACCCCACAAACCAGGGGGAAACACCATATATTTT. Its translation: CASSEPHKPGGNTIYF.

This clone showed up just once. The CDR3 nucleotides are TGCAGCGTTGACAGGGACTACACTGAAGCTTTCTTT. Translating gives CSVDRDYTEAFF. V is TRBV29-1 and J is TRBJ1-1, with a weak D call TRBD1 (5 bases). Per the germline V gene, CDR1 is SQVTM and CDR2 is ANQGSEA. The CDR3 has 12 amino acids. The V gene lost 3 bases and the J gene lost 3 bases, with 8 bases spanning the gap.

In this sample, this clone turned up a few times. The chain combines TRBV6-2 or TRBV6-3 with TRBJ1-6; D gene ambiguous. Trimming took 5 bases from V and 7 from J, leaving 18 bases between them. The CDR3 is 16 amino acids. The germline gives CDR1 MNHEY, CDR2 SVGEGT. The CDR3 coding sequence is TGTGCCAGCAGTCCCCCGGAGGCCAAGTGGAATTCACCCCTCCACTTT. This sequence encodes CASSPPEAKWNSPLHF.

This chain uses TRBV6-5 with TRBJ1-4; D call uncertain. V dropped 4 bases and J dropped 8 bases, with 14 bases sitting between them. CDR1 is MNHEY and CDR2 is SVGAGI in the germline V gene. The CDR3 has 14 residues. CDR3 sequence: CASSSTSVPEKLFF. CDR3 DNA sequence: TGTGCCAGCAGTTCGACTTCGGTTCCGGAAAAACTGTTTTTT.

This sequence joins TRBV19 and TRBJ1-1; D is ambiguous. V lost 9 bases to trimming and J lost 0 bases, with 17 bases between them. This CDR3 is 15 amino acids long. Germline V lookup: CDR1 LNHDA, CDR2 SQIVND (reference sequence). The CDR3 here is CASSLVWSMNTEAFF. The CDR3 nucleotides read TGTGCCAGCTCCCTGGTCTGGAGCATGAACACTGAAGCTTTCTTT.

CDR3 loop: CATTGGYGGYTF. For the CDR3, the DNA is TGTGCCACCACAGGGGGCTATGGTGGCTACACCTTC. The genes are TRBV6-5 and TRBJ1-2, with 9 bases identical to TRBD1. The trim removed 10 bases at V and 7 bases at J, leaving 7 bases unmatched. The germline gives CDR1 MNHEY, CDR2 SVGAGI. The CDR3 runs 12 residues.

V and J are TRBV6-5 and TRBJ1-1; no reliable D call. The CDR3 contains 15 residues. Germline CDR1 reads MNHEY; CDR2 reads SVGAGI. Trimming shortened V by 1 base and J by 1 base, and 10 bases separated the two germline ends. CDR3 loop: CASSYFLNGNTEAFF. The CDR3 DNA is TGTGCCAGCAGTTACTTCCTTAATGGGAACACTGAAGCTTTCTTT.

This clone showed up just a few times. This chain links TRBV2 with TRBJ2-7; 7 nucleotides align to TRBD2. V lost 6 bases and J lost 4; bases outside the gene matches: 12. The CDR3 has 15 residues. Germline V lookup: CDR1 SNHLY, CDR2 FYNNEI. The CDR3 coding sequence is TGTGCCAGCAGCGCCCTGGTGGGGGGGGATTACGAGCAGTACTTC. This gives the protein CASSALVGGDYEQYF.

V is TRBV15 and J is TRBJ2-4; either TRBD1 or TRBD2 may supply D (5 bases each). Germline V gene lookup returns CDR1 LNHNV and CDR2 YYDKDF (reference sequence). The V gene lost 1 base and the J gene lost 2 bases, with 21 bases spanning the gap. This CDR3 comprises 19 residues. CDR3 in amino acids: CATSRGPSRDGISKNIQYF. The CDR3 region has the DNA TGTGCCACCAGCAGAGGGCCCAGCAGGGACGGGATTTCCAAAAACATTCAGTACTTC.

This chain connects TRBV6-5 to TRBJ2-7; TRBD1 matches 8 bases. V lost 5 bases to trimming and J lost 6 bases; unmatched junction nucleotides: 6. Germline-derived CDR1 and CDR2 are MNHEY and SVGAGI. This CDR3 comprises 13 residues. CDR3 nucleotide sequence: TGTGCCAGCAGTCCGGACAGGGCGCCCGAGCAGTACTTC. The encoded protein is CASSPDRAPEQYF.

The chain carries TRBV30 and TRBJ2-3; TRBD2 aligns across 9 bases. Trimming took 0 bases from V and 4 from J; bases not matched to a gene: 2. Per germline, CDR1 GTSNPN and CDR2 SVGIG (reference sequence). The CDR3 spans 14 residues. The CDR3 region has the DNA TGTGCCTGGAGTGTAGCGGGAGGATCAGATACGCAGTATTTT. The encoded protein is CAWSVAGGSDTQYF.

The CDR3 sequence: CASSPLAGTQTRQYF. The CDR3 DNA reads TGTGCCAGCAGCCCCTTAGCGGGAACCCAGACCCGGCAGTACTTC. The V call is TRBV7-3, the J call TRBJ2-5, with TRBD2 matching 8 bases. This CDR3 has 15 residues. V lost 5 bases, J lost 11 bases, and 16 bases stayed unmatched. The germline CDR1 and CDR2 sequences are SGHTA and FQGTGA.

The CDR3 reads CASSLLGGRNTEAFF. The CDR3 nucleotides are TGTGCCAGCAGTTTACTCGGGGGGAGAAACACTGAAGCTTTCTTT. The genes are TRBV6-5 and TRBJ1-1, with D possibly matching TRBD1 (5 bases). Between the trimmed V and J ends, which lost 4 bases and 2 bases, there was a span of 14 bases. Looked up from germline, CDR1 is MNHEY and CDR2 is SVGAGI. The CDR3 length is 15 residues.

CDR3 loop: CASSQGDSRNIQYF. CDR3 in DNA: TGCGCCAGCAGCCAAGGGGACAGCCGAAACATTCAGTACTTC. The V gene is TRBV4-3, the J gene TRBJ2-4; TRBD1 matches at 7 bases. J gave up 6 bases and V 1 base, and 3 bases lay outside the gene matches. The CDR3 runs to 14 residues. Germline V gene lookup returns CDR1 LGHNA and CDR2 YSLEER.

The rearrangement links TRBV5-4 to TRBJ2-3; no firm D call. The germline V gene has CDR1 SGHNT and CDR2 YYREEE (reference sequence). The CDR3 contains 12 residues. V was cut by 2 bases and J by 5 bases, with 6 bases left in between. The CDR3 loop reads CASSFPLDTQYF. The CDR3 coding sequence is TGTGCCAGCAGCTTCCCCCTAGATACGCAGTATTTT. Supplemented by reference TRBV5-4 and TRBJ2-3, the full variable domain reads ETGVTQSPTHLIKTRGQQVTLRCSSQSGHNTVSWYQQALGQGPQFIFQYYREEENGRGNFPPRFSGLQFPNYSSELNVNALELDDSALYLCASSFPLDTQYFGPGTRLTVL.

This sequence joins TRBV2 and TRBJ2-1; 16 positions agree with TRBD2. The germline V gene encodes CDR1 SNHLY and CDR2 FYNNEI. V lost 4 bases to trimming and J lost 4 bases; unmatched junction nucleotides: 1. The length of the CDR3 is 16 residues. This CDR3 is CASSGGLAGGYNEQFF. The CDR3 DNA reads TGTGCCAGCAGTGGGGGACTAGCGGGAGGGTACAATGAGCAGTTCTTC.

This chain links TRBV4-2 with TRBJ1-4, with TRBD1 identical over 9 bases. Trimming removed 0 bases from V and 7 bases from J; junction bases left unmatched: 6. Germline CDR1 LGHNA, CDR2 YNFKEQ. This CDR3 is 16 amino acids long. As DNA, the CDR3 is TGTGCCAGCAGCCAAGATAGGGGGACAGGGAGTGAAAAACTGTTTTTT. Protein: CASSQDRGTGSEKLFF.

The chain is built from TRBV6-5 and TRBJ2-2; D remains unclear. V lost 7 bases and J 7 bases, leaving 13 bases between the germline ends. The CDR3 loop spans 13 amino acids. Germline CDR1 is MNHEY and CDR2 is SVGAGI. CDR3 in DNA: TGTGCCAGCACCATAGAGGTGTACGGGGAGCTGTTTTTT. It specifies CASTIEVYGELFF.

The genes are TRBV19 and TRBJ1-5; 7 bases are a match to TRBD1. V dropped 7 bases and J dropped 7; count of bases not matched to a gene: 13. CDR1 is LNHDA and CDR2 is SQIVND in the germline V gene (reference sequence). The CDR3 covers 15 residues. The chain's CDR3 is CASTPRDRVGQPQHF. The CDR3 coding sequence is TGTGCCAGTACCCCCCGTGACAGGGTGGGGCAGCCCCAGCATTTT.

The rearrangement uses TRBV12-3 or TRBV12-4 and TRBJ1-4; D might be TRBD1 (5 bases). V was pared by 2 bases and J by 8 bases, with 9 bases between. This CDR3 contains 13 residues. The CDR3 nucleotides read TGTGCCAGCAGTTTACAGGGTAGCGAAAAACTGTTTTTT. Translation: CASSLQGSEKLFF.